One sample yielded the 19 T cell receptor beta chains listed below, sequenced in a study of blood T cell repertoires in COVID-19. Some clones are missing from TCRdb's copy, which holds only in-frame ones; the method was immunoSEQ multiplex PCR. The sample gives under 300,000 clones, approximately 86% of which show up once; more than 6.5% is in the top ten. Material for sequencing was peripheral blood. The source is a woman in her seventies with active or convalescent COVID-19.

This clone has just a few counts. The CDR3 reads CASRPQGNTGELFF. As DNA, the CDR3 is TGTGCCAGCAGGCCCCAGGGAAACACCGGGGAGCTGTTTTTT. V usage is TRBV7-9 and J usage is TRBJ2-2; a possible D gene is TRBD1 (5 bases). The CDR3 totals 14 residues. Trimming removed 6 bases at V and 2 bases at J, with 10 bases between. Germline V CDR1 and CDR2: SEHNR, FQNEAQ (reference sequence).

V and J are TRBV24-1 and TRBJ2-7, with D maybe TRBD1 (6 bases). V was trimmed by 6 bases and J by 0 bases, leaving 11 bases between them. The germline gives CDR1 KGHDR, CDR2 SFDVKD. This CDR3 region has 14 residues. CDR3 sequence (DNA): TGTGCCACCAGTAGGACAGCCGACTCCTACGAGCAGTACTTC. Protein product: CATSRTADSYEQYF.

The chain is built from TRBV7-2 and TRBJ1-1; 8 bases agree with TRBD1. Per the germline V gene, CDR1 is SGHTA and CDR2 is FQGNSA. The junction had 7 bases not matched to a gene; V was cut back by 6 bases and J by 1 base. CDR3 length: 15 amino acids. In nucleotides, the CDR3 is TGTGCCAGCAGGATCCCCGGGACAGGGAACACTGAAGCTTTCTTT. It yields the protein CASRIPGTGNTEAFF.

The gene calls are TRBV12-3 or TRBV12-4 and TRBJ1-1; no reliable D call. The V end lost 5 bases, the J end lost 5 bases, and 12 bases lay between the germline ends. The CDR3 spans 13 residues. The CDR3 region is CASSTTVETEAFF. The CDR3 nucleotides read TGTGCCAGCAGTACGACGGTGGAGACTGAAGCTTTCTTT.

The gene calls are TRBV2 and TRBJ2-2, with D maybe TRBD2 (6 bases). The CDR3 sequence is 16 residues long. Between the trimmed V and J ends, which lost 6 bases and 6 bases, there was a span of 20 bases. CDR1 is SNHLY and CDR2 is FYNNEI in the germline V gene. CDR3 protein: CASSPHGTPSPGELFF. CDR3 in DNA: TGTGCCAGCAGCCCTCACGGGACTCCCTCCCCCGGGGAGCTGTTTTTT.

V and J are TRBV18 and TRBJ1-5; TRBD1 matches 11 bases. The length of the CDR3 is 16 residues. V lost 3 bases, J lost 6 bases, and 7 bases stayed unmatched. The V gene's germline CDR1 is KGHSH and CDR2 LQKENI. The CDR3 loop reads CASSPFRDRGSQPQHF. The DNA for the CDR3 is TGTGCCAGCTCACCCTTCCGGGACAGGGGGTCTCAGCCCCAGCATTTT.

The rearrangement uses TRBV4-1 and TRBJ1-6; no clear D gene. CDR1 MGHRA and CDR2 YSYEKL come from the germline V gene. Trimming removed 1 base from V and 7 bases from J, with 11 bases in between. The CDR3 totals 15 residues. The DNA of the CDR3 is TGCGCCAGCAGCCAAGGGTCCGGACTAAATTCACCCCTCCACTTT. Its protein product is CASSQGSGLNSPLHF.

This chain uses TRBV5-4 with TRBJ1-2, with 8 bases identical to TRBD1. Unmatched junction bases numbered 5, after V lost 5 bases and J lost 2 bases. The CDR3 is made up of 14 amino acids. Germline assignment: CDR1 SGHNT and CDR2 YYREEE (reference sequence). The CDR3 nucleotides read TGTGCCAGCAGGCCAGGGGGCGCAAACTATGGCTACACCTTC. Its translation: CASRPGGANYGYTF.

Concerning this clone: At one boundary the junction diverges from the germline segment, which might be a read error. J is TRBJ1-2 and V is TRBV14; 8 bases line up with TRBD1. CDR3 length: 14 amino acids. Per germline, CDR1 SGHDN and CDR2 FVKESK. The DNA of the CDR3 is TGTGCCAGCAGCCAAGTCGGAGCAGGGGACAGGCGGCACTTC. This gives the protein CASSQVGAGDRRHF.

V is TRBV11-2 and J is TRBJ1-1, with 7 bases that match TRBD1. V lost 2 bases and J lost 3; bases outside the gene matches: 6. The CDR3 runs 15 residues. CDR1 is SGHAT and CDR2 is FQNNGV in the germline V gene. CDR3 coding DNA: TGTGCCAGCAGCTTAAGCGACAGGGCCGACACTGAAGCTTTCTTT. Translation: CASSLSDRADTEAFF.

This clone showed up just once. This chain's CDR3 is CAISDGLNTEAFF. CDR3 in DNA: TGTGCCATCAGTGACGGGTTGAACACTGAAGCTTTCTTT. V and J are TRBV10-3 and TRBJ1-1; the D is unclear. Trimming cost V 3 bases and J 0 bases, with 5 bases left between them. Germline-derived CDR1 and CDR2 are ENHRY and SYGVKD. The CDR3 extends over 13 amino acids.

This clone was observed a handful of times. The chain links TRBV5-1 to TRBJ1-1; D is possibly TRBD1 (6 bases). CDR1 SGHRS and CDR2 YFSETQ come from the germline V gene. The V end was cut by 4 bases, the J end by 4 bases, with 11 bases between. This CDR3 spans 13 amino acids. Written as DNA, the CDR3 is TGCGCCAGCAGCAGAACAGGGTTCACTGAAGCTTTCTTT. The encoded protein is CASSRTGFTEAFF. Drawing the rest from reference TRBV5-1 and TRBJ1-1, the complete variable domain is KAGVTQTPRYLIKTRGQQVTLSCSPISGHRSVSWYQQTPGQGLQFLFEYFSETQRNKGNFPGRFSGRQFSNSRSEMNVSTLELGDSALYLCASSRTGFTEAFFGQGTRLTVV.

This clone was recorded a few times. This rearrangement joins TRBV19 to TRBJ2-7; a weak D match, TRBD2 (6 bases). There are 11 residues in the CDR3. Germline V gene sequence: CDR1 LNHDA, CDR2 SQIVND (reference sequence). Trimming removed 5 bases from V and 7 bases from J, with 9 bases in between. The CDR3 sequence is CASSFRGEQYF. As DNA, the CDR3 is TGTGCCAGTAGTTTCCGGGGGGAGCAGTACTTC.

J is TRBJ2-1 and V is TRBV24-1; D perhaps matches TRBD2 (7 bases). Trimming stripped 5 bases from V and 5 bases from J, with 15 bases between. The CDR3 extends over 15 amino acids. Germline CDR1 and CDR2: KGHDR and SFDVKD. CDR3 sequence: CATSVLQGGNNEQFF. The CDR3 region has the DNA TGTGCCACCAGTGTCTTACAGGGAGGGAACAATGAGCAGTTCTTC.

The chain links TRBV11-2 to TRBJ2-7; D not certain. The CDR3 is made up of 14 amino acids. V shed 0 bases and J shed 2 bases, with 8 bases lying between them. Germline lookup yields CDR1 SGHAT and CDR2 FQNNGV. The CDR3 DNA sequence: TGTGCCAGCAGCTTAGACGCGTTAGCCTACGAGCAGTACTTC. Encoded protein: CASSLDALAYEQYF.

The chain couples TRBV28 to TRBJ1-1; D ambiguous. V lost 6 bases, J lost 0 bases, and 11 bases lay in between. In germline, CDR1 is MDHEN, CDR2 SYDVKM. The CDR3 spans 14 residues. CDR3 sequence reads: CASRYSLMNTEAFF. CDR3 nucleotides: TGTGCCAGCAGATACAGCCTCATGAACACTGAAGCTTTCTTT. The full variable domain, its missing parts supplied by reference TRBV28 and TRBJ1-1, is DVKVTQSSRYLVKRTGEKVFLECVQDMDHENMFWYRQDPGLGLRLIYFSYDVKMKEKGDIPEGYSVSREKKERFSLILESASTNQTSMYLCASRYSLMNTEAFFGQGTRLTVV.

The rearrangement links TRBV12-3 or TRBV12-4 to TRBJ2-3, with D perhaps matching TRBD2 (5 bases). Trimming took off 6 bases at V and 1 base at J, with 8 bases between the two ends. The CDR3 spans 13 residues. The CDR3 nucleotides read TGTGCCAGCAGGGTTAGCGGCACAGATACGCAGTATTTT. Amino acids: CASRVSGTDTQYF.

The genes are TRBV4-1 and TRBJ2-7, with a tentative D call TRBD1 (5 bases). The CDR3 is 14 residues long. The germline CDR1 and CDR2 sequences are MGHRA and YSYEKL. Trimming took off 0 bases at V and 5 bases at J, with 11 bases between the two ends. CDR3 bases: TGCGCCAGCAGCCAAGATGGATCAGGGAACGAGCAGTACTTC. Translation: CASSQDGSGNEQYF.

The chain recombines TRBV19 with TRBJ2-2; TRBD1 matches at 9 bases. The CDR3 contains 14 residues. The germline V gene has CDR1 LNHDA and CDR2 SQIVND (reference sequence). V was clipped by 8 bases and J by 8 bases; unmatched bases: 9. CDR3 bases: TGTGCCAGTCAAAGGACAGGGGATGCGGGGGAGCTGTTTTTT. Protein sequence: CASQRTGDAGELFF.